This T cell receptor beta chain came from a study of a mutant IDH1 vaccine in newly diagnosed glioma. On the study more broadly: The treated group averaged 40.4 years old and was around 60% male, about 40% female. Patients got radiotherapy, temozolomide, or both beforehand, and most got both.

The study, taken as a whole, reports: Top-clonotype changes in peripheral T cells seemed unrelated to pseudoprogression. The study observed vaccine-induced immune responses in approximately 93% of patients.

Of note for this clone: The antigen is undetermined.

Clones were read by immunoSEQ multiplex PCR, and TCRdb kept only the in-frame ones, dropping some. The data contain tens of thousands of clones, roughly 83% of them singletons. Time point reported: week 35, safety follow-up. Doses of 300 ug of mutant IDH1 20-mer peptide were given with topical imiquimod. This material consisted of PBMCs, taken from a glioma patient whose treatment included an IDH1 peptide vaccine. This TCR was sampled from a man between 18 and 35 years old with glioma.

The CDR3: CASSQGGELFF. As DNA, the CDR3 is TGTGCCAGCAGCCAGGGGGGGGAGCTGTTTTTT. This chain links TRBV7-3 with TRBJ2-2; D might be TRBD1 (6 bases). Germline V gene lookup returns CDR1 SGHTA and CDR2 FQGTGA. Trimming took off 5 bases at V and 8 bases at J, with 6 bases between the two ends. This CDR3 comprises 11 residues.